Sequencing of this T cell receptor (beta chain) was carried out in a study of T cell responses to AZD1222 COVID-19 vaccine. Study-wide results and limits: The CD4 TCRs associated with vaccination extended across spike and predominated at 160-218 and 743-854. The reported proportion of spike-specific TCRs targeting unmutated variant regions was nearly half. Recipients of AZD1222 seropositive at baseline numbered only 5 or 6. Donors were chiefly white British, with a greater number of females, and clonal diversity was perhaps underestimated.

Method: immunoSEQ multiplex PCR; TCRdb's copy keeps in-frame clones and lacks some. The repertoire holds about 160,000 clones, with 90% to 95% as singletons. The CDR3 is 16 amino acids. Worth noting for this clone: Its antigen is unidentified.

The chain couples TRBV12-1 to TRBJ2-3; TRBD2, as called in the table, went unchecked against the DNA. TRBV12-1 constitutes a pseudogene. This receptor was taken from an adult in good health. The sequencing here drew on peripheral blood, taken on day 0 of MenACWY control vaccination. As DNA, the CDR3 is TGTGCCAGCAGCTTACGGACTGTTGCTAGCACAGATACGCAGTATTTT. Protein product: CASSLRTVASTDTQYF.